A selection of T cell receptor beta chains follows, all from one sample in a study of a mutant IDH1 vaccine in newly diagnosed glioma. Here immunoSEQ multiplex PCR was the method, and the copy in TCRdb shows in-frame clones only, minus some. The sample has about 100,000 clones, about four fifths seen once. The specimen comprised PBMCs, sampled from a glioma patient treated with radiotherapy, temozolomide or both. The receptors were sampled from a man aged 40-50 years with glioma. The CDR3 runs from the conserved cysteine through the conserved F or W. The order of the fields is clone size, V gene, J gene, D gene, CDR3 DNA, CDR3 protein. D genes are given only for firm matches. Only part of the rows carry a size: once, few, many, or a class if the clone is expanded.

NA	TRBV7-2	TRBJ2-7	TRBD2	TGTGCCAGCAGCTTACCTTTAGCGGGGGTCTTCTCCTACGAGCAGTACTTC	CASSLPLAGVFSYEQYF
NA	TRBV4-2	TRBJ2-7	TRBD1	TGTGCCAGCAGCCCAGAAGGGGGCCACTCCTACGAGCAGTACTTC	CASSPEGGHSYEQYF
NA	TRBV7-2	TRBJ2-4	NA	TGTGCCAGCAGCTTAAGTTTGTCCGTGCAAAACATTCAGTACTTC	CASSLSLSVQNIQYF
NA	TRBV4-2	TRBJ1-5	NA	TGTGCCAGCAGCCTAGGGGGGGCAGTCGGCAATCAGCCCCAGCATTTT	CASSLGGAVGNQPQHF
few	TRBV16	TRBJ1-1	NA	TGTGCCAGCGCCCAACTTCATTGGATGAACACTGAAGCTTTCTTT	CASAQLHWMNTEAFF
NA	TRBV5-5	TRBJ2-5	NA	TGTGCCAGCAGCTTTGGCCCGACTTGGGCGGGGTACTTC	CASSFGPTWAGYF
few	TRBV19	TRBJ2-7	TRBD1	TGTGCCAGTAGTACCCGGGACAGACAATACGAGCAGTACTTC	CASSTRDRQYEQYF
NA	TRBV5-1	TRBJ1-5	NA	TGCGCCAGCTCCCCGGGACACTATAGCAATCAGCCCCAGCATTTT	CASSPGHYSNQPQHF
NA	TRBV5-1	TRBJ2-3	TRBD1	TGCGCCAGCAGCCGAAATGACAGGGGGGCCACAGATACGCAGTATTTT	CASSRNDRGATDTQYF
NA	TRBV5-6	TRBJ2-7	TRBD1	TGTGCCAGCAGCACTACCCCGGGACAGGGATATCAAGAGCAGTACTTC	CASSTTPGQGYQEQYF
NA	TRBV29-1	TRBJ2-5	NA	TGCAGCGTTGGTTTGGCGGCCCAAGAGACTCAGTACTTC	CSVGLAAQETQYF
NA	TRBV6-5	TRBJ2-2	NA	TGTGCCAGCAGTTACAGGGACACCACCGGGGAGCTGTTTTTT	CASSYRDTTGELFF
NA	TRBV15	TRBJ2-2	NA	TGTGCCACCAGCAGGAACGGGCTCACCGGGGAGCTGTTTTTT	CATSRNGLTGELFF
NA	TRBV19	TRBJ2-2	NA	TGTGCCAGTAGTGACAGCGCTGGGGAGCTGTTTTTT	CASSDSAGELFF
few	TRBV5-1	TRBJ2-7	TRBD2	TGCGCCAGCAGCTCAACCCTAGCGGGGGTGTTCTCCTACGAGCAGTACTTC	CASSSTLAGVFSYEQYF
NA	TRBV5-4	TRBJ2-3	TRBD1	TGTGCCAGCAGCCCGGGACAGGGAAGGGGAGATACGCAGTATTTT	CASSPGQGRGDTQYF
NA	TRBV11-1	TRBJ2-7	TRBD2	TGTGCCAGCAGCTATCCGGGACTAGGACCCTACGAGCAGTACTTC	CASSYPGLGPYEQYF
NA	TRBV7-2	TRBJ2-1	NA	TGTGCCAGCAGCTTAGTCGGCAATGAGCAGTTCTTC	CASSLVGNEQFF
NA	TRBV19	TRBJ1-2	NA	TGTGCCAGTAGCCCCGGGGCCTATGGCTACACCTTC	CASSPGAYGYTF
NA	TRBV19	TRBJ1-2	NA	TGTGCCAGTAGTACCACCGACACCGCCTATGGCTACACCTTC	CASSTTDTAYGYTF
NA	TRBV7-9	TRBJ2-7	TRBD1	TGTGCCAGCAGCTATCAGCCGTCGGGCAGGACAGGAGAGCAGTACTTC	CASSYQPSGRTGEQYF
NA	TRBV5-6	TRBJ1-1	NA	TGTGCCAGCAGCCTGGGACTGAACACTGAAGCTTTCTTT	CASSLGLNTEAFF
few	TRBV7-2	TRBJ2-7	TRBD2	TGTGCCAGCAGCACAGTGGGGGAGGGCCTTTCCGAGCAGTACTTC	CASSTVGEGLSEQYF
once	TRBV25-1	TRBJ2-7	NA	TGTGCCACCAACCCGGGGGCCTACGAGCAGTACTTC	CATNPGAYEQYF
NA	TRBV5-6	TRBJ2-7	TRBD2	TGTGCCAGCAGCTCCCCGGGACTAGCGGGGTCAAATTTCTACGAGCAGTACTTC	CASSSPGLAGSNFYEQYF
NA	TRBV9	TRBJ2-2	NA	TGTGCCAGCAGCCGAGGCGGGGTCTCCGGGGAGCTGTTTTTT	CASSRGGVSGELFF
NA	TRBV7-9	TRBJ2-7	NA	TGTGCCAGCAGCCCCGGGAAAGGGTGGTTCGAGCAGTACTTC	CASSPGKGWFEQYF
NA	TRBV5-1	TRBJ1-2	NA	TGCGCCAGCAGCCGTTCGGGGGCTTATGATGGCTACACCTTC	CASSRSGAYDGYTF
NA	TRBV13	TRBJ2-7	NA	TGTGCCAGCAGCTTAGATCTAGCCGAGAGCTCCTACGAGCAGTACTTC	CASSLDLAESSYEQYF
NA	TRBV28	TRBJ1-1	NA	TGTGCCACCTCCCTTCTCGGGGAGGGGAAGAACACTGAAGCTTTCTTT	CATSLLGEGKNTEAFF
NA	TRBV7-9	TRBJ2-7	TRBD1	TGTGCCAGCACCGCGAGCGTGACAGGGAACGGCGAGCAGTACTTC	CASTASVTGNGEQYF
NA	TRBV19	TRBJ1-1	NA	TGTGCCAGCGCGACGGAGACTGAAGCTTTCTTT	CASATETEAFF
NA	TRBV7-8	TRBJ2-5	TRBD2	TGTGCCAGCAGCTGGGGCGGACTAGCGGGGATCCAAGAGACCCAGTACTTC	CASSWGGLAGIQETQYF
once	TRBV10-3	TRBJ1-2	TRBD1	TGTGCCATCAGCCCGCTTTTGACAGGGGCAGCAGACTATGGCTACACCTTC	CAISPLLTGAADYGYTF
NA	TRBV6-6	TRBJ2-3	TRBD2	TGTGCCAGCAGTCCCCGGGGAGCGGGGCTCACAGATACGCAGTATTTT	CASSPRGAGLTDTQYF
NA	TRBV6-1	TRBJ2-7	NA	TGTGCCAGCAGTCTCTCGAGGGCCTACGAGCAGTACTTC	CASSLSRAYEQYF
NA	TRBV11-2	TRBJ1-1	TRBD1	TGTGCCAGCAGCCACTTAGGGGGCGAGGGTGAAGCTTTCTTT	CASSHLGGEGEAFF
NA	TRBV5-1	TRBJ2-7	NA	TGCGCCAGCAGCTTGCCGAATGGGCGGCCCCACAACGAGCAGTACTTC	CASSLPNGRPHNEQYF
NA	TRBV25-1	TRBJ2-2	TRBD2	TGTGCCAGCACCCTGGGGGGGACCGGGGAGCTGTTTTTT	CASTLGGTGELFF
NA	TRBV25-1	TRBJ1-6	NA	TGTGCCAGCAGTGTCTATAATTCACCCCTCCACTTT	CASSVYNSPLHF
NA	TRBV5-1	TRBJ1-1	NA	TGCGCCAGCAGCGCGGCGACTGTGAGAAATGAAGCTTTCTTT	CASSAATVRNEAFF
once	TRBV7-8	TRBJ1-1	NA	TGTGCCAGCAGCTTATACCCGGGAAAAAACACTGAAGCTTTCTTT	CASSLYPGKNTEAFF
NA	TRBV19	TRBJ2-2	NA	TGTGCCAGTAGTAGGTTCAGGGCGAACACCGGGGAGCTGTTTTTT	CASSRFRANTGELFF
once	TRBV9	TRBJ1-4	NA	TGTGCCAGCAGCGTAGCCGGGCAATTTAATGAAAAACTGTTTTTT	CASSVAGQFNEKLFF
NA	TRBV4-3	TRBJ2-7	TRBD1	TGCGCCAGCAGCCAAGTGGGGACAGGCCCCTACGAGCAGTACTTC	CASSQVGTGPYEQYF
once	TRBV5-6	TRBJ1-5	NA	TGTGCCAGCAGCTTGGCGGGACACCGGGAGCCCCAGCATTTT	CASSLAGHREPQHF
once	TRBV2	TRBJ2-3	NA	TGTGCCAGCAGTGAAGCGCTTCGGGGGACCCTCAGAGATACGCAGTATTTT	CASSEALRGTLRDTQYF
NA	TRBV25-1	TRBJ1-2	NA	TGTGCCAGCAGTGCCCCCGGGTCTCATAGGGGCTATGGCTACACCTTC	CASSAPGSHRGYGYTF
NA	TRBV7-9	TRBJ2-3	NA	TGTGCCAGCAGCTTATCTACAAGCACAGATACGCAGTATTTT	CASSLSTSTDTQYF
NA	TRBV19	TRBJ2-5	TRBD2	TGTGCCAGTAGTGTAATACCGGGACTAGCGTATCAAGAGACCCAGTACTTC	CASSVIPGLAYQETQYF
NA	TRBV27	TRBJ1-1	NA	TGTGCCAGCAGTTCATGGAACAGCGCTGGAGCTGAAGCTTTCTTT	CASSSWNSAGAEAFF
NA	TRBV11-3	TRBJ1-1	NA	TGTGCCAGCAGTCCCAGACGGGGGTCGGAAGCTTTCTTT	CASSPRRGSEAFF
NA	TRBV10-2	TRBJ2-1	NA	TGCGCCAGCAGTGAAGAGCGGAGATATGAGCAGTTCTTC	CASSEERRYEQFF
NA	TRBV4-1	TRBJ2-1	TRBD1	TGCGCCAGCAGCCCCAGACAGGGGTACAATGAGCAGTTCTTC	CASSPRQGYNEQFF